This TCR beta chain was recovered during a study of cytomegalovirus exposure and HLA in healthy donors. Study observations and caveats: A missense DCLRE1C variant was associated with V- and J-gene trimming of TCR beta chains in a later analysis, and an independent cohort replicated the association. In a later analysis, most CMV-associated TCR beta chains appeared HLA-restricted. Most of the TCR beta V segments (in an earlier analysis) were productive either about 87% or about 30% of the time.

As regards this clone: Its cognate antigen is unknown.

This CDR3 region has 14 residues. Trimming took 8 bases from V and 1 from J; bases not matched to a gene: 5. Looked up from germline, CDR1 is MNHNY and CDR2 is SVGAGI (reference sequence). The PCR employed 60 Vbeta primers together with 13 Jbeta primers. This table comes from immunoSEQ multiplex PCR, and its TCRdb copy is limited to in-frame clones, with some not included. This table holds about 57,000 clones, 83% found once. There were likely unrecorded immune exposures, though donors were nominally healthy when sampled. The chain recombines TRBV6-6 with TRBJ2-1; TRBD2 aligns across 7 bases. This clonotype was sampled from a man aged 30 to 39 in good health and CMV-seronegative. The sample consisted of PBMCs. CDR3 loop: CASGRAGSYNEQFF. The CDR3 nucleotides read TGTGCCAGCGGACGAGCGGGGTCCTACAATGAGCAGTTCTTC.